One sample yielded the 15 T cell receptor beta chains listed below, sequenced in a study of T-cell reconstitution after alpha-beta-depleted transplantation in children. The TCRbeta library incorporated unique molecular identifiers. One entry per CDR3 protein, called by TCRdb with MiXCR from the PCR reads. The sample has more than 40,000 distinct CDR3 sequences, around 8.8% seen once. The sample consisted of PBMCs, mostly from graft donor cells, taken 60 days after TCRalphabeta/CD19-depleted stem cell transplant. The receptors were gathered from a male patient under 10 years old who had a stem cell transplant for chronic granulomatous disease, so the T cells may come from the graft donor.

This clonotype was detected many times. The chain carries TRBV4-2 and TRBJ2-3, with 10 bases matching TRBD2. Unmatched junction bases numbered 7, after V lost 0 bases and J lost 4 bases. CDR3 length: 17 residues. Germline V gene sequence: CDR1 LGHNA, CDR2 YNFKEQ. CDR3 residues: CASSQDPPSGSSDTQYF. The CDR3 DNA follows: TGTGCCAGCAGCCAAGATCCGCCTAGCGGGAGTTCAGATACGCAGTATTTT.

This clonotype has at least ten counts. The gene calls are TRBV5-1 and TRBJ2-5; D uncertain. Germline V CDR1 and CDR2: SGHRS, YFSETQ. The CDR3 consists of 16 residues. V was pared by 2 bases and J by 2 bases, with 16 bases between. CDR3 coding DNA: TGCGCCAGCAGCTTTTTCCGGGCGCCCCAGCAAGAGACCCAGTACTTC. Its translation is CASSFFRAPQQETQYF.

The gene calls are TRBV21-1 and TRBJ2-3. TRBV21-1 is an annotated pseudogene. The CDR3 length is 10 residues. CDR3: CASSNNRQYF. CDR3 DNA sequence: TGTGCCAGCAGCAACAACAGGCAGTATTTT.

This clonotype was seen repeatedly, ten times or more. The V gene is TRBV20-1, the J gene TRBJ2-1; a possible D gene is TRBD2 (6 bases). The germline V gene encodes CDR1 DFQATT and CDR2 SNEGSKA (reference sequence). The CDR3 has 12 residues. Trimming removed 4 bases at V and 6 bases at J, with 10 bases between. The CDR3 protein is CSANLRGNEQFF. DNA of the CDR3: TGCAGTGCTAATCTGCGGGGCAATGAGCAGTTCTTC.

This clonotype has a count of ten or more. V is TRBV15 and J is TRBJ2-3; D gene uncertain. This CDR3 region has 12 residues. V lost 1 base and J 4 bases, leaving 3 bases between the germline ends. Germline V lookup: CDR1 LNHNV, CDR2 YYDKDF (reference sequence). The CDR3 DNA sequence: TGTGCCACCAGCAGAGGTTCAGATACGCAGTATTTT. Protein sequence: CATSRGSDTQYF.

In its sample, this clonotype was seen a few times. The gene calls are TRBV27 and TRBJ2-1; D may be TRBD1 (6 bases). CDR1 is MNHEY, CDR2 SMNVEV, per germline (reference sequence). The CDR3 has 16 residues. Trimming left V 5 bases short and J 5 bases short, with 19 bases between. The CDR3 DNA follows: TGTGCCAGCAGTCCGGATAAGACAGGAGCGGACAATGAGCAGTTCTTC. It is translated as CASSPDKTGADNEQFF.

This clonotype was picked up a small number of times. The chain couples TRBV18 to TRBJ2-5, with a possible D match to TRBD2 (6 bases). The CDR3 runs 15 residues. Germline V lookup: CDR1 KGHSH, CDR2 LQKENI. The V and J ends lost 5 bases and 5 bases respectively, with 18 bases between them. CDR3 loop: CASSDTGNRGETQYF. CDR3 sequence (DNA): TGTGCCAGCTCAGACACCGGCAATCGGGGGGAGACCCAGTACTTC.

This clonotype was counted ten times or more. The CDR3 nucleotides are TGTGCCAGCAGTTTAGGCCTAGCGGGAGAACACAATGAGCAGTTCTTC. Protein: CASSLGLAGEHNEQFF. The V gene is TRBV12-3 or TRBV12-4, the J gene TRBJ2-1; 10 bases are shared with TRBD2. The V and J ends lost 1 base and 5 bases, in that order; junction bases with no gene match: 5. The CDR3 length is 16 residues.

This clonotype was observed many times. This chain uses TRBV20-1 with TRBJ1-5; D possibly corresponds to TRBD1 (5 bases). Germline assignment: CDR1 DFQATT and CDR2 SNEGSKA (reference sequence). This CDR3 has 17 amino acids. Deletions cut 0 bases from V and 3 bases from J, with 18 bases between. The CDR3 region is CSARDSGVSVFNQPQHF. In DNA, the CDR3 is TGCAGTGCTAGAGACTCGGGGGTCTCGGTGTTCAATCAGCCCCAGCATTTT.

The genes are TRBV12-3 or TRBV12-4 and TRBJ2-3; 7 nucleotides match TRBD2. CDR3 length: 15 residues. J lost 2 bases, V lost 2 bases, and 4 bases had no gene match. The CDR3 DNA sequence: TGTGCCAGCAGTTTACGGCGGGGGATCACAGATACGCAGTATTTT. Its translation: CASSLRRGITDTQYF.

This clonotype has a handful of counts. The chain employs TRBV7-9 and TRBJ2-7; TRBD1 or TRBD2 may be the D gene (5 bases each). V dropped 10 bases and J dropped 3 bases, with 13 bases sitting between them. Germline values: CDR1 SEHNR, CDR2 FQNEAQ (reference sequence). This CDR3 contains 12 residues. CDR3 protein: CATEGLRYEQYF. DNA of the CDR3: TGTGCCACCGAGGGGTTACGCTACGAGCAGTACTTC.

In this sample, this clonotype turned up many times. The rearrangement links TRBV4-2 to TRBJ2-7, with D tentatively TRBD1 (5 bases). Germline loops: CDR1 LGHNA, CDR2 YNFKEQ. This CDR3 has 15 amino acids. Between the trimmed V and J ends, which lost 0 bases and 2 bases, there was a span of 11 bases. The CDR3, as DNA: TGTGCCAGCAGCCAAGATGATGGGGCCGCCTACGAGCAGTACTTC. Protein product: CASSQDDGAAYEQYF.

This clonotype was counted at least ten times. This rearrangement joins TRBV5-1 to TRBJ2-3; perhaps TRBD2 as D (6 bases). Germline V gene lookup returns CDR1 SGHRS and CDR2 YFSETQ. CDR3 length: 16 residues. V was trimmed by 0 bases and J by 4 bases, leaving 15 bases between them. Written as DNA, the CDR3 is TGCGCCAGCAGCTTGGGCCGCGGGCCGGGGGCAGATACGCAGTATTTT. This translates into CASSLGRGPGADTQYF.

This clonotype occurred many times. This rearrangement joins TRBV6-2 or TRBV6-3 to TRBJ1-2; TRBD1 matches 7 bases. This CDR3 contains 14 residues. Germline CDR1 MNHEY, CDR2 SVGEGT. Trimming cost V 2 bases and J 4 bases; bases outside gene matches: 4. The CDR3 nucleotides are TGTGCCAGCAGTTACCAGGGACAGTCCTATGGCTACACCTTC. Protein: CASSYQGQSYGYTF.

In its sample, this clonotype was seen many times. The J gene is TRBJ2-3, the V gene TRBV11-2; D uncertain. Trimming took 5 bases from V and 3 from J, leaving 9 bases between them. There are 13 residues in the CDR3. Germline CDR1 is SGHAT and CDR2 is FQNNGV. CDR3 in amino acids: CASSRIRTDTQYF. The CDR3 region has the DNA TGTGCCAGCAGCCGAATCCGGACAGATACGCAGTATTTT.